This TCR beta chain was sequenced in a study of regulatory T cells. Study-wide results and limits: Regulatory T cells showed the strongest V-J pair restriction and V/J gene skewing among patient repertoires. In CD3G-deficient patients, conventional CD4+ T cells were enriched for hydrophobic CDR3 residues at positions 6 and 7.

The primer mix had 52 TRBV and 13 TRBJ primers. This table comes from immunoSEQ multiplex PCR, and its TCRdb copy is limited to in-frame clones, with some not included. Here the sample spans about 35,000 clones, approximately 91% being singletons. A couple of CD3G-deficient patients had more severe autoimmunity; all had some. Patients aged 2 to 39 years had fewer naive and more memory CD4+ and CD8+ T cells. Sorting split CD4+ cells into CD25-high CD127-low Tregs and CD25-low CD127-high conventional T cells. Germline assignment: CDR1 SGHVS and CDR2 FNYEAQ. V lost 5 bases and J lost 6, with 14 bases in between. The CDR3 covers 13 residues. As regards this clone: Antigen: not known.

The receptor comes from a person under 35 with CD3G deficiency. The sequencing input was conventional CD4+ T cells sorted from blood. The chain is built from TRBV7-6 and TRBJ2-7, with D perhaps matching TRBD2 (5 bases). CDR3 residues: CASSLDRGTEQYF. The CDR3, as DNA: TGTGCCAGCAGCCTAGACCGGGGAACCGAGCAGTACTTC. The variable domain in full, completed from reference TRBV7-6 and TRBJ2-7, reads GAGVSQSPRYKVTKRGQDVALRCDPISGHVSLYWYRQALGQGPEFLTYFNYEAQQDKSGLPNDRFSAERPEGSISTLTIQRTEQRDSAMYRCASSLDRGTEQYFGPGTRLTVT.